This T cell receptor beta chain derives from a study of cytomegalovirus exposure and HLA in healthy donors. It was the approximately 130-subject validation cohort, separate from the roughly 700-subject first cohort, to which the donors belonged. This table comes from immunoSEQ multiplex PCR, and its TCRdb copy is limited to in-frame clones, with some not included. The table lists 300,000 or so clones, 70% to 90% of them singletons, with approximately 0.9% in the top ten. V trimming: 4 bases; J trimming: 6 bases; junction bases outside the gene matches: 7. The germline CDR1 and CDR2 sequences are LGHNA and YSLEER. The CDR3 runs 14 residues.

The gene calls are TRBV4-3 and TRBJ2-3; the match to TRBD2 covers 7 bases. Sequenced: PBMCs. The clonotype comes from a man aged 25-45 years in good health and CMV-seronegative. The CDR3 spells CASSRGGTGDTQYF. CDR3 DNA: TGCGCCAGCAGCCGCGGGGGAACGGGGGATACGCAGTATTTT.